The rows below give T cell receptor beta chains drawn from one sample of a study of PD-1 blockade in classical Hodgkin lymphoma. Assay used: immunoSEQ multiplex PCR; TCRdb lists only in-frame clones, some missing. The sample gives roughly 6,900 clones, approximately 86% of which show up once; 42% is in the top ten. Sequenced material: peripheral blood mononuclear cells (PBMCs), taken before the fourth cycle of nivolumab. The origin of the receptors is a human donor with classical Hodgkin lymphoma. Both conserved end residues are part of each CDR3. The order of the fields is V gene, J gene, CDR3 protein.

>TRBV10-3|TRBJ1-1
CAILGYGGTEAFF
>TRBV10-2|TRBJ2-1
CASSGSGSVLFF
>TRBV7-9|TRBJ2-1
CASRGGLAVTSSYNEQFF
>TRBV5-1|TRBJ1-4
CASSLRGANEKLFF
>TRBV7-9|TRBJ2-2
CASSPGQGLTGELFF
>TRBV6-5|TRBJ2-5
CASSPAPWQETQYF
>TRBV30|TRBJ1-6
CAWTTRGGNNSPLHF
>TRBV18|TRBJ2-1
CASSRVGLAGYSYNEQFF
>TRBV11-3|TRBJ2-1
CASSRGGRSAEQFF
>TRBV5-1|TRBJ2-2
CASSLDALGGTGELFF
>TRBV10-3|TRBJ1-3
CAVSGQVTSGNTIYF
>TRBV7-9|TRBJ2-2
CASSTPRGTGELFF
>TRBV6-6|TRBJ2-6
CASRQTSGANVLTF
>TRBV30|TRBJ1-5
CAWSVGQGGNQPQHF
>TRBV5-1|TRBJ1-1
CASSLGAGGAYTEAFF
>TRBV7-2|TRBJ1-1
CASSLSTGPEAFF
>TRBV7-9|TRBJ2-1
CASSHSDRAPNEQFF
>TRBV4-1|TRBJ1-4
CASSQDWKGFNEKLFF
>TRBV7-2|TRBJ1-1
CASSRTSYLGGTEAFF
>TRBV19|TRBJ1-2
CASRHRGQGYTF
>TRBV19|TRBJ2-1
CASSTPGATGDQQFF
>TRBV18|TRBJ2-3
CASSRTTSGSGMDTQYF
>TRBV2|TRBJ2-1
CASNGGIVLNEQFF
>TRBV5-6|TRBJ2-4
CASSLYRPTIDIQYF
>TRBV5-1|TRBJ1-3
CASSLGGTGGNTIYF
>TRBV29-1|TRBJ2-5
CSVEKQAVDEYF
>TRBV30|TRBJ2-2
CAWRFQGTGELFF
>TRBV19|TRBJ1-5
CASRDRNNQPQHF
>TRBV18|TRBJ1-5
CASSPGQGYQPQHF
>TRBV10-3|TRBJ2-3
CAISEGGSSTDTQYF
>TRBV30|TRBJ2-1
CAWSFWTTEFEQFF
>TRBV15|TRBJ1-1
CATSRAKRALGVRSEAFF
>TRBV7-9|TRBJ2-2
CASSLGGSTGELFF
>TRBV2|TRBJ2-1
CASSHLKLKGDEQFF
>TRBV5-1|TRBJ1-2
CASSPAISDGPYGYTF
>TRBV12-5|TRBJ2-1
CASGIDRLSYRGEQFF
>TRBV6-5|TRBJ1-2
CASTNGWLHHGYTF
>TRBV5-1|TRBJ2-6
CASSLVPGSGANVLTF
>TRBV15|TRBJ2-3
CATSRRLAGVGDTQYF
>TRBV19|TRBJ1-1
CASRGNTEAFF
>TRBV5-1|TRBJ1-6
CASSGGGWNSPLHF
>TRBV7-2|TRBJ2-1
CASSLGRPNEQFF
>TRBV5-1|TRBJ1-6
CASSLMGADGRSPLHF
>TRBV19|TRBJ2-3
CASRKQSTDTQYF
>TRBV5-1|TRBJ1-6
CASSLLETNNSPLHF
>TRBV19|TRBJ1-5
CASSPEPDRRVQPQHF
>TRBV10-3|TRBJ1-5
CAISESSVQAQHF
>TRBV12-5|TRBJ1-3
CASGAPWGGNTIYF
>TRBV25-1|TRBJ1-6
CASSERDRVNSPLHF
>TRBV15|TRBJ1-1
CATSPGVFPEAFF
>TRBV18|TRBJ1-2
CASSLLRAPPEDYGYTF
>TRBV21-1|TRBJ2-2
CASSKGTGRRKFHGELFF
>TRBV5-5|TRBJ2-2
CASSLDTAQFRTGELFF
>TRBV5-3|TRBJ1-1
CASSPGRGNTEAFF
>TRBV6-5|TRBJ2-2
CASRRRQGADGELFF
>TRBV5-1|TRBJ2-3
CASSLVRDTQYF
>TRBV4-2|TRBJ2-2
CASSQDLRGRGNTGELFF
>TRBV10-3|TRBJ2-1
CAINQKRLAGDTNEQFF
>TRBV9|TRBJ1-4
CASSVGRRDNEKLFF